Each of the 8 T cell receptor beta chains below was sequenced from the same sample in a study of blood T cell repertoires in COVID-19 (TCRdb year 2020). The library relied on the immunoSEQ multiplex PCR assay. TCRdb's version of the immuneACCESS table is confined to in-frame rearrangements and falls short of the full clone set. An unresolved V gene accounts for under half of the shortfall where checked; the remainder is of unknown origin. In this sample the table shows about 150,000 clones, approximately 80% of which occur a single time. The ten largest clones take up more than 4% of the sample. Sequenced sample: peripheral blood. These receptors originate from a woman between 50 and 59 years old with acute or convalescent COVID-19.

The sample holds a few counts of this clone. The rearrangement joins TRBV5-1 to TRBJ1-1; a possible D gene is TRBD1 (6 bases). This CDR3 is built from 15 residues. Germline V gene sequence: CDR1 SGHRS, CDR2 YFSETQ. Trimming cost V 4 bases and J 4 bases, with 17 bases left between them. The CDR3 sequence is CASSEGGGRGTEAFF. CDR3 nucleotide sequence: TGCGCCAGCAGCGAGGGGGGGGGTCGAGGCACTGAAGCTTTCTTT.

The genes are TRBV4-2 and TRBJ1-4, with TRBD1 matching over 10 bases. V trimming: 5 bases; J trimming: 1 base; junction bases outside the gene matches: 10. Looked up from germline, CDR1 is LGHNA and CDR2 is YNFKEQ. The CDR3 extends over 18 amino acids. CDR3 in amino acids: CASSFRGQGVGTNEKLFF. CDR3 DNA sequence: TGTGCCAGCAGCTTTCGCGGACAGGGGGTAGGAACTAATGAAAAACTGTTTTTT.

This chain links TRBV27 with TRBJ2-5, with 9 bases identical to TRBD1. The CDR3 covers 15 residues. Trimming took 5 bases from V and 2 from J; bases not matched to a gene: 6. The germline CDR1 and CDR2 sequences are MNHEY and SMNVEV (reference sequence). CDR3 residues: CASSKGQGEQETQYF. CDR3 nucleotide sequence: TGTGCCAGCAGTAAGGGACAGGGAGAACAAGAGACCCAGTACTTC.

The CDR3 protein is CASSFGRTTGLGWNSPLHF. The CDR3 DNA reads as TGTGCCAGCAGTTTCGGGCGAACCACAGGGCTGGGTTGGAATTCACCCCTCCACTTT. This rearrangement joins TRBV27 to TRBJ1-6; a weak D match, TRBD1 (6 bases). The V gene's germline CDR1 is MNHEY and CDR2 SMNVEV (reference sequence). The CDR3 consists of 19 residues. Between the trimmed V and J ends, which lost 3 bases and 7 bases, there was a span of 25 bases.

For the CDR3, the DNA is TGTGCCTGGACGGCCAACCGGGACACTGAAGCTTTCTTT. Translating gives CAWTANRDTEAFF. The chain carries TRBV30 and TRBJ1-1; D gene unclear. Per germline, CDR1 GTSNPN and CDR2 SVGIG (reference sequence). This CDR3 comprises 13 residues. Trimming shortened V by 4 bases and J by 3 bases, and 12 bases separated the two germline ends.

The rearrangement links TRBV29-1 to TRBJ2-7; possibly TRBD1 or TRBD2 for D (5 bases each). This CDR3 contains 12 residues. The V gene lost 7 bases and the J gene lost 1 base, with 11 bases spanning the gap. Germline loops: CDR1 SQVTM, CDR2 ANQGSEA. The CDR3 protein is CSAGPTSYEQYF. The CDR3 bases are TGCAGCGCGGGGCCGACTTCCTACGAGCAGTACTTC.

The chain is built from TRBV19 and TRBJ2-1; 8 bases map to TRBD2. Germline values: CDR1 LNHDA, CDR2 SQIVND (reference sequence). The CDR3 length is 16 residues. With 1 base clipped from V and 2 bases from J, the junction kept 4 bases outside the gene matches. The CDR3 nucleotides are TGTGCCAGTAGTATAGCAGCGGGGGACACCTACAATGAGCAGTTCTTC. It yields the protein CASSIAAGDTYNEQFF.

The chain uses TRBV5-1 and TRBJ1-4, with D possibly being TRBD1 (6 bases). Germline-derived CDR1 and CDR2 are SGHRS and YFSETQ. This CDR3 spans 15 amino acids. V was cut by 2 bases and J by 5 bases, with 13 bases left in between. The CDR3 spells CASSFTGTLNEKLFF. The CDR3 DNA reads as TGCGCCAGCAGCTTTACAGGGACGTTGAATGAAAAACTGTTTTTT. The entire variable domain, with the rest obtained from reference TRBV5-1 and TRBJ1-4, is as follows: KAGVTQTPRYLIKTRGQQVTLSCSPISGHRSVSWYQQTPGQGLQFLFEYFSETQRNKGNFPGRFSGRQFSNSRSEMNVSTLELGDSALYLCASSFTGTLNEKLFFGSGTQLSVL.